Each of the 10 T cell receptor beta chains below was sequenced from the same sample in a study of neoadjuvant anti-PD-1 for oral cavity cancer. Here immunoSEQ multiplex PCR was the method, and the copy in TCRdb shows in-frame clones only, minus some. The data contain about 42,000 clones, 60% to 80% of them singletons. Time point of the sample: after neoadjuvant nivolumab, at surgical resection. The sequencing here drew on PBMCs, taken after nivolumab (anti-PD-1) treatment. The receptors here all came from a person aged 35-79 years with oral cavity squamous cell carcinoma.

The CDR3 protein is CASSLGLPQETQYF. CDR3 sequence (DNA): TGTGCCAGCAGCCTGGGACTACCCCAAGAGACCCAGTACTTC. The chain joins TRBV6-1 to TRBJ2-5, with 7 bases matching TRBD2. The CDR3 totals 14 residues. J was trimmed by 1 base and V by 6 bases; bases with no gene match: 5. Germline V CDR1 and CDR2: MNHNS, SASEGT.

The chain recombines TRBV10-1 with TRBJ2-1; 9 bases agree with TRBD1. CDR1 and CDR2 (germline): WNHNN, SYGVQD (reference sequence). The CDR3 loop spans 15 amino acids. The V segment lost 7 bases and the J segment 4 bases; nucleotides outside the gene matches: 8. The CDR3 DNA follows: TGCGCCAGCAATCCCGGGACAGGGCTGTACAATGAGCAGTTCTTC. This encodes CASNPGTGLYNEQFF.

V usage is TRBV19 and J usage is TRBJ1-1, with 7 positions matching TRBD1. CDR3 length: 16 amino acids. CDR1 and CDR2 (germline): LNHDA, SQIVND (reference sequence). V trimming: 2 bases; J trimming: 2 bases; junction bases outside the gene matches: 8. The CDR3: CASSITGSGGNTEAFF. CDR3 DNA: TGTGCCAGTAGTATAACGGGCTCAGGGGGTAACACTGAAGCTTTCTTT.

This clone was found once. The V call is TRBV5-6, the J call TRBJ2-7; D gene unclear. This CDR3 has 14 residues. The germline gives CDR1 SGHDT, CDR2 YYEEEE. V lost 4 bases and J 2 bases, leaving 13 bases between the germline ends. The chain's CDR3 is CASSDGPGTYEQYF. CDR3 DNA sequence: TGTGCCAGCAGCGACGGCCCCGGTACCTACGAGCAGTACTTC.

This rearrangement joins TRBV27 to TRBJ1-6; 7 nucleotides line up with TRBD1. The germline V gene has CDR1 MNHEY and CDR2 SMNVEV (reference sequence). This CDR3 contains 15 residues. With V trimmed by 2 bases and J by 13 bases, 11 bases remained unmatched. Here the CDR3 reads CASSLTPDRLYPLHF. The CDR3 region has the DNA TGTGCCAGCAGTTTAACTCCGGACAGGCTCTATCCCCTCCACTTT.

The chain recombines TRBV7-8 with TRBJ2-7; D is unresolved. V lost 2 bases, J lost 4 bases, and 9 bases lay in between. Per germline, CDR1 SGHVS and CDR2 FQNEAQ. The CDR3 extends over 13 amino acids. The CDR3 DNA follows: TGTGCCAGCAGCTTACGAGGATTTTACGAGCAGTACTTC. This gives the protein CASSLRGFYEQYF.

This clone was detected a few times. The V and J genes are TRBV19 and TRBJ1-5; 7 nucleotides match TRBD1. The germline V gene has CDR1 LNHDA and CDR2 SQIVND (reference sequence). This CDR3 has 13 amino acids. The ends lost 10 bases at V and 5 bases at J; junction bases unmatched: 8. The chain's CDR3 is CATKYRGDQPQHF. The CDR3 DNA is TGTGCCACCAAATACAGGGGTGATCAGCCCCAGCATTTT.

J is TRBJ2-5 and V is TRBV7-2; D not resolved. The CDR3 extends over 13 amino acids. In germline, CDR1 is SGHTA, CDR2 FQGNSA. Trimming took off 1 base at V and 4 bases at J, with 7 bases between the two ends. The CDR3: CASSLDTGETQYF. In DNA, the CDR3 is TGTGCCAGCAGCTTAGACACCGGAGAGACCCAGTACTTC.

The chain joins TRBV5-1 to TRBJ2-3; 7 bases fit TRBD2. V shed 1 base, J shed 1 base, and the junction held 6 bases outside the gene matches. The CDR3 consists of 16 residues. Germline V gives CDR1 SGHRS, CDR2 YFSETQ. The CDR3 DNA sequence: TGCGCCAGCAGCTTGCCACTAGCGACTCGCACAGATACGCAGTATTTT. Its protein product is CASSLPLATRTDTQYF. Drawing the rest from reference TRBV5-1 and TRBJ2-3, the complete variable domain is KAGVTQTPRYLIKTRGQQVTLSCSPISGHRSVSWYQQTPGQGLQFLFEYFSETQRNKGNFPGRFSGRQFSNSRSEMNVSTLELGDSALYLCASSLPLATRTDTQYFGPGTRLTVL.

V and J are TRBV4-1 and TRBJ1-1, with a weak D call TRBD1 (6 bases). The CDR3 spans 13 residues. The germline CDR1 and CDR2 sequences are MGHRA and YSYEKL. Trimming took off 0 bases at V and 6 bases at J, with 8 bases between the two ends. CDR3 coding DNA: TGCGCCAGCAGCCAAGATAGACAGGCTGAAGCTTTCTTT. Amino acids: CASSQDRQAEAFF.